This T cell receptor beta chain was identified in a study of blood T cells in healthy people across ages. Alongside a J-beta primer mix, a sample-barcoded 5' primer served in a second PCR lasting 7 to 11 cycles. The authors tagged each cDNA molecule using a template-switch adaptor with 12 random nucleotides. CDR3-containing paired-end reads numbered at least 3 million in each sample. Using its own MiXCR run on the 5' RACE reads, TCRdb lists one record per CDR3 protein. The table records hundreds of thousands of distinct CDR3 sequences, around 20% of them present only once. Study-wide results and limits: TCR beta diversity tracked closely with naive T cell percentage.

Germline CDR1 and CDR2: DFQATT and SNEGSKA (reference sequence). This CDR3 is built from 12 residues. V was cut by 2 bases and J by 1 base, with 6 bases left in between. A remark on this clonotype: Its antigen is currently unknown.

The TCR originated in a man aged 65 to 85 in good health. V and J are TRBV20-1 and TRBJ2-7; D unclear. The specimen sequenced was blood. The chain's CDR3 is CSARMGSYEQYF. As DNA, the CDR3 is TGCAGTGCTAGAATGGGTTCCTACGAGCAGTACTTC.